The 17 T cell receptor beta chains below were found in one sample sequenced in a study of blood T cells in healthy people across ages. The second PCR ran about 6 to 12 cycles with a sample-barcoded 5' primer and J-beta primers. TCRdb passed the 5' RACE reads through MiXCR, listing each CDR3 protein once. This table has over 1,300,000 distinct CDR3 sequences, 55% to 75% appearing once. The sequencing input was blood. The receptors originated from a man aged 18 to 35 in good health.

V usage is TRBV25-1 and J usage is TRBJ2-3, with a possible D match to TRBD2 (5 bases). From germline, CDR1 is MGHDK and CDR2 SYGVNS. The V gene lost 2 bases and the J gene lost 1 base, with 13 bases spanning the gap. This CDR3 has 16 amino acids. The CDR3 DNA reads as TGTGCCAGCAGTGAAGGCGAGAGTAGCGGCACAGATACGCAGTATTTT. Protein sequence: CASSEGESSGTDTQYF.

V and J are TRBV28 and TRBJ2-3; possible D gene TRBD1, 5 bases. The germline gives CDR1 MDHEN, CDR2 SYDVKM. There are 15 residues in the CDR3. Trimming cost V 1 base and J 2 bases, with 10 bases left between them. The CDR3, as DNA: TGTGCCAGCAGTTTATCAGGGTATAACACAGATACGCAGTATTTT. Its translation: CASSLSGYNTDTQYF.

V gene TRBV7-8 combines with J gene TRBJ2-3; 7 bases fit TRBD2. The CDR3 has 13 amino acids. Germline lookup yields CDR1 SGHVS and CDR2 FQNEAQ. The V gene end was trimmed by 5 bases and the J gene end by 6 bases; junction bases not matched to a gene: 5. CDR3 coding DNA: TGTGCCAGCAGCCCAGCGGGGTTGGATACGCAGTATTTT. Its protein is CASSPAGLDTQYF.

This chain joins TRBV27 and TRBJ2-7; D remains unclear. There are 14 residues in the CDR3. Germline V CDR1 and CDR2: MNHEY, SMNVEV (reference sequence). V lost 2 bases and J 2 bases, leaving 10 bases between the germline ends. CDR3: CASSLTGVAYEQYF. The DNA for the CDR3 is TGTGCCAGCAGTTTAACCGGAGTGGCCTACGAGCAGTACTTC.

This clonotype was observed a handful of times. This chain links TRBV29-1 with TRBJ2-7, with 11 bases aligning to TRBD1. Germline CDR1 SQVTM, CDR2 ANQGSEA. The CDR3 extends over 12 amino acids. V dropped 4 bases and J dropped 6; count of bases not matched to a gene: 2. CDR3 nucleotides: TGCAGCGTTGTGGGACAGGGGGTCGAGCAGTACTTC. This codes for CSVVGQGVEQYF.

The gene calls are TRBV28 and TRBJ1-2, with TRBD1 matching 7 bases. The V gene's germline CDR1 is MDHEN and CDR2 SYDVKM. CDR3 length equals 14 residues. V shed 2 bases, J shed 7 bases, and the junction held 7 bases outside the gene matches. CDR3 DNA: TGTGCCAGCAGTTTAGGCGGGGACAGCTCTGGCTACACCTTC. As protein: CASSLGGDSSGYTF.

The J gene is TRBJ1-2, the V gene TRBV18; unclear D gene. Per germline, CDR1 KGHSH and CDR2 LQKENI. This CDR3 spans 14 amino acids. The V end lost 5 bases, the J end lost 4 bases, and 14 bases lay between the germline ends. The CDR3 is CASSRDASAYGYTF. For the CDR3, the DNA is TGTGCCAGCTCAAGGGATGCGTCAGCCTATGGCTACACCTTC.

V is TRBV3-1 and J is TRBJ2-2; TRBD2 aligns across 8 bases. J was trimmed by 6 bases and V by 2 bases; bases with no gene match: 8. The germline V gene has CDR1 LGHDT and CDR2 YNNKEL (reference sequence). The CDR3 covers 16 residues. The CDR3 is CASSQTFSGSAGELFF. CDR3 coding DNA: TGTGCCAGCAGCCAAACCTTCAGCGGGAGTGCCGGGGAGCTGTTTTTT.

This sequence joins TRBV5-1 and TRBJ1-1, with 9 bases lining up with TRBD1. This CDR3 contains 14 residues. CDR1 SGHRS and CDR2 YFSETQ come from the germline V gene. Trimming removed 3 bases from V and 5 bases from J; junction bases left unmatched: 5. The CDR3 DNA follows: TGCGCCAGCAGCTCACAGGGGGCCGGGACTGAAGCTTTCTTT. This gives the protein CASSSQGAGTEAFF.

This clonotype came up a few times. The rearrangement joins TRBV30 to TRBJ1-2; 8 bases map to TRBD1. This CDR3 is 14 amino acids long. Unmatched junction bases numbered 10, after V lost 4 bases and J lost 6 bases. CDR1 and CDR2 (germline): GTSNPN, SVGIG (reference sequence). The DNA of the CDR3 is TGTGCCTGGACGACAGGACAGGGATTGGATGGCTACACCTTC. This sequence encodes CAWTTGQGLDGYTF.

The V and J genes are TRBV28 and TRBJ1-3; unclear D gene. This CDR3 region has 14 residues. CDR1 is MDHEN and CDR2 is SYDVKM in the germline V gene. Deletions cut 5 bases from V and 2 bases from J, with 10 bases between. The CDR3 is CASSPGLAGNTIYF. The DNA of the CDR3 is TGTGCCAGCAGTCCCGGGTTGGCTGGAAACACCATATATTTT.

The rearrangement uses TRBV29-1 and TRBJ1-2, with D uncertain. There are 9 residues in the CDR3. Trimming pared 6 bases from V and 8 bases from J, leaving 7 bases between. CDR1 is SQVTM, CDR2 ANQGSEA, per germline. As DNA, the CDR3 is TGCAGCGTGACTGGCGGCTACACCTTC. Translated: CSVTGGYTF.

The V gene is TRBV6-5, the J gene TRBJ1-2; 9 bases map to TRBD1. Germline V CDR1 and CDR2: MNHEY, SVGAGI. Trimming removed 6 bases from V and 7 bases from J; junction bases left unmatched: 6. The CDR3 covers 13 residues. The CDR3 loop reads CASRPQGASGYTF. The DNA of the CDR3 is TGTGCCAGCAGGCCACAGGGGGCGAGTGGCTACACCTTC.

The genes are TRBV28 and TRBJ1-1; TRBD1 matches 9 bases. CDR1 and CDR2 from the germline V gene are MDHEN and SYDVKM. With 6 bases clipped from V and 5 bases from J, the junction kept 7 bases outside the gene matches. The CDR3 totals 14 residues. The CDR3 DNA reads TGTGCCAGCAGAATACAGGGGGCTTTAACTGAAGCTTTCTTT. Translation: CASRIQGALTEAFF.

The chain joins TRBV29-1 to TRBJ2-2; D ambiguous. Trimming left V 3 bases short and J 0 bases short, with 5 bases between. This CDR3 comprises 13 residues. Per germline, CDR1 SQVTM and CDR2 ANQGSEA. This CDR3 is CSVESPNTGELFF. In DNA, the CDR3 is TGCAGCGTTGAGAGCCCGAACACCGGGGAGCTGTTTTTT.

This clonotype turned up a few times. Here the CDR3 DNA reads TGTGCCAGCAGCTTGGACGACGGATACACCCTCCACTTT. It specifies CASSLDDGYTLHF. The chain recombines TRBV11-2 with TRBJ1-6; D uncertain. Germline lookup yields CDR1 SGHAT and CDR2 FQNNGV. V was cut by 3 bases and J by 14 bases, with 14 bases left in between. The CDR3 is 13 residues long. The full variable domain, with the rest looked up from reference TRBV11-2 and TRBJ1-6, is EAGVAQSPRYKIIEKRQSVAFWCNPISGHATLYWYQQILGQGPKLLIQFQNNGVVDDSQLPKDRFSAERLKGVDSTLKIQPAKLEDSAVYLCASSLDDGYTLHFGNGTRLTVT.

This clonotype has ten or more counts. The CDR3 here is CSVAVDTQYF. CDR3 sequence (DNA): TGCAGCGTTGCGGTGGATACGCAGTATTTT. The V gene is TRBV29-1, the J gene TRBJ2-3; D not resolved. Trimming took off 4 bases at V and 6 bases at J, with 5 bases between the two ends. CDR1 is SQVTM and CDR2 is ANQGSEA in the germline V gene. This CDR3 spans 10 amino acids.